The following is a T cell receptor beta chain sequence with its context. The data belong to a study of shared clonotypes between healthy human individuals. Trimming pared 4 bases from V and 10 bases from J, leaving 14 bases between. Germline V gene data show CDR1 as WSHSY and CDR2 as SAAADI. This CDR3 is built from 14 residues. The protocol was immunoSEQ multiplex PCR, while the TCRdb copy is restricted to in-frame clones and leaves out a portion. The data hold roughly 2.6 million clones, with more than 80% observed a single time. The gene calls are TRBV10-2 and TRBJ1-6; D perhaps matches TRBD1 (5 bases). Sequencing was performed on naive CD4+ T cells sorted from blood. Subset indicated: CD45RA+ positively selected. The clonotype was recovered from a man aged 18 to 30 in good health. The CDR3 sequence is CASSGRGIQSPLHF. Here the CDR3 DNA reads TGCGCCAGCAGTGGACGGGGGATTCAGTCACCCCTCCACTTT.